Listed below are T cell receptor beta chains from one sample, sequenced in a study of T cell responses to AZD1222 COVID-19 vaccine. Assay used: immunoSEQ multiplex PCR; TCRdb lists only in-frame clones, some missing. The sample includes 250,000 to 300,000 clones, roughly 93% of them seen just once. Source: peripheral blood, taken 28 days after the second AZD1222 dose. The receptors were sampled from an adult who received the AZD1222 COVID-19 vaccine. Each CDR3 is given with its conserved first and last residue. D genes are given only for firm matches. Clone size is stated in some rows and not others, as once, few, many or a class when expanded.

d_gene	v_gene	abundance	j_gene	CDR3aa	CDR3nt
TRBD1	TRBV6-5	.	TRBJ1-2	CASSGTGGDDYGYTF	TGTGCCAGCAGCGGGACAGGGGGCGACGACTATGGCTACACCTTC
TRBD2	TRBV7-9	.	TRBJ2-7	CASSSKTSGRRSYEQYF	TGTGCCAGCAGCTCAAAGACTAGCGGGCGACGTTCCTACGAGCAGTACTTC
.	TRBV3-1/TRBV3-2	.	TRBJ1-4	CASSQVYSDPATNEKLFF	TGTGCCAGCAGCCAAGTATACAGCGATCCTGCAACTAATGAAAAACTGTTTTTT
TRBD2	TRBV7-9	.	TRBJ2-7	CASSLWSGRVNEQYF	TGTGCCAGCAGCTTATGGAGCGGGAGAGTCAACGAGCAGTACTTC
TRBD1	TRBV29-1	.	TRBJ1-2	CSDYQPGQGRGYGYTF	TGCAGTGACTACCAACCGGGACAGGGGCGCGGGTATGGCTACACCTTC
.	TRBV7-2	once	TRBJ2-1	CASSLGAERLSYNEQFF	TGTGCCAGCAGCTTAGGAGCCGAGCGACTCTCCTACAATGAGCAGTTCTTC
TRBD1	TRBV5-1	.	TRBJ1-4	CASSSTGALYEKLFF	TGCGCCAGCAGCTCGACAGGGGCTCTATATGAAAAACTGTTTTTT
.	TRBV19	.	TRBJ1-2	CASTPTLNYGYTF	TGTGCCAGTACCCCGACACTGAACTATGGCTACACCTTC
.	TRBV5-6	.	TRBJ1-1	CASSLRGQLTFF	TGTGCCAGCAGCTTGCGAGGGCAGCTGACTTTCTTT
.	TRBV7-2	.	TRBJ1-4	CASSLGGGPANEKLFF	TGTGCCAGCAGCTTAGGTGGGGGGCCCGCTAATGAAAAACTGTTTTTT
.	TRBV10-3	once	TRBJ2-3	CAISGQAITDTQYF	TGTGCCATCAGTGGGCAGGCGATCACAGATACGCAGTATTTT
.	TRBV5-1	.	TRBJ2-1	CASSLEPSNEQFF	TGCGCCAGCAGCTTGGAACCTAGCAATGAGCAGTTCTTC
TRBD1	TRBV28	.	TRBJ2-1	CASLSLGGNGYNEQFF	TGTGCCAGCCTCTCCTTAGGGGGCAACGGGTACAATGAGCAGTTCTTC
TRBD2	TRBV7-9	.	TRBJ2-1	CASGGTSGDSYNEQFF	TGTGCCAGCGGGGGGACTAGCGGGGACTCCTACAATGAGCAGTTCTTC
.	TRBV5-1	.	TRBJ2-7	CASSLAPGQEPYEQYF	TGCGCCAGCAGCTTGGCCCCTGGACAAGAGCCCTACGAGCAGTACTTC
.	TRBV3-1/TRBV3-2	.	TRBJ2-2	CASSLVTGNTGELFF	TGTGCCAGCAGCCTTGTCACAGGGAACACCGGGGAGCTGTTTTTT
TRBD1	TRBV18	.	TRBJ1-5	CASSPLGTGNQPQHF	TGTGCCAGCTCACCGTTGGGGACAGGCAATCAGCCCCAGCATTTT
.	TRBV2	.	TRBJ1-3	CASRGAAGNTIYF	TGTGCCAGCAGGGGGGCTGCCGGAAACACCATATATTTT
.	TRBV28	.	TRBJ1-4	CASSLSQNEEKLFF	TGTGCCAGCAGTTTATCTCAGAATGAGGAAAAACTGTTTTTT
.	TRBV19	.	TRBJ2-2	CASSIGPNTGELFF	TGTGCCAGTAGTATTGGTCCGAACACCGGGGAGCTGTTTTTT
.	TRBV28	.	TRBJ1-2	CASRLDSYGYTF	TGTGCCAGCAGACTGGACAGCTATGGCTACACCTTC
.	TRBV4-2	.	TRBJ2-1	CASSQTGSPLDNEQFF	TGTGCCAGCAGCCAAACCGGGAGCCCCCTGGACAATGAGCAGTTCTTC
.	TRBV10-3	.	TRBJ2-3	CAIRQGTDTQYF	TGTGCCATCAGACAGGGCACAGATACGCAGTATTTT
.	TRBV4-1	.	TRBJ2-5	CASSQERVETQYF	TGCGCCAGCAGCCAAGAAAGGGTCGAGACCCAGTACTTC
.	TRBV28	.	TRBJ2-7	CASSLWVGEQYF	TGTGCCAGCAGTTTATGGGTGGGTGAGCAGTACTTC
.	TRBV19	.	TRBJ2-3	CASSNRRGLDTQYF	TGTGCCAGTAGTAATAGGCGGGGACTAGATACGCAGTATTTT
.	TRBV29-1	.	TRBJ2-2	CSVEAEDSNTGELFF	TGCAGCGTTGAAGCGGAAGACTCGAACACCGGGGAGCTGTTTTTT
.	TRBV2	.	TRBJ1-1	CASMPVTDTEAFF	TGTGCCAGCATGCCAGTCACGGACACTGAAGCTTTCTTT
.	TRBV28	.	TRBJ1-5	CASSPPLGDRLHF	TGTGCCAGCAGTCCACCTCTGGGGGATAGACTGCATTTT
.	TRBV14	.	TRBJ2-2	CASSQRLAIGVAGELFF	TGTGCCAGCAGCCAACGGCTAGCAATTGGGGTGGCCGGGGAGCTGTTTTTT
TRBD2	TRBV11-2	.	TRBJ2-6	CASSPTGGGLFSGANVLTF	TGTGCCAGCAGCCCTACGGGGGGGGGCCTCTTCTCTGGGGCCAACGTCCTGACTTTC
TRBD2	TRBV27	.	TRBJ2-7	CASKESGLAFYEQYF	TGTGCCAGCAAAGAGTCGGGACTAGCGTTTTACGAGCAGTACTTC
.	TRBV10-1	.	TRBJ1-1	CASSPQVAGTEAFF	TGCGCCAGCAGTCCACAGGTCGCGGGGACTGAAGCTTTCTTT
TRBD1	TRBV28	.	TRBJ2-7	CASSLRQGVYEQYF	TGTGCCAGCAGTTTAAGACAGGGGGTATACGAGCAGTACTTC
TRBD1	TRBV19	.	TRBJ1-4	CASRTDRDRGGKLFF	TGTGCCAGTAGGACCGACCGGGACAGGGGAGGGAAACTGTTTTTT
.	TRBV9	.	TRBJ2-7	CASSLGQTEIYEQYF	TGTGCCAGCAGCCTCGGTCAGACTGAGATCTACGAGCAGTACTTC
.	TRBV28	once	TRBJ2-2	CASSFPGGTGELFF	TGTGCCAGCAGTTTTCCAGGAGGTACCGGGGAGCTGTTTTTT
.	TRBV2	.	TRBJ1-1	CASSLQRGETEAFF	TGTGCCAGCAGCCTCCAACGGGGGGAAACTGAAGCTTTCTTT
.	TRBV11-2	.	TRBJ2-7	CASSKLGGAAWEQYF	TGTGCCAGCAGCAAACTTGGGGGAGCAGCGTGGGAGCAGTACTTC
.	TRBV5-1	.	TRBJ2-7	CASSLGIIWDRTYEQYF	TGCGCCAGCAGCTTGGGAATTATTTGGGACCGAACCTACGAGCAGTACTTC
.	TRBV28	.	TRBJ1-2	CASSLSTGPSGTF	TGTGCCAGCAGTTTATCAACAGGGCCGTCGGGGACCTTC
.	TRBV6-5	.	TRBJ1-5	CASTGQGKDQPQHF	TGTGCCAGCACGGGGCAGGGCAAGGATCAGCCCCAGCATTTT
TRBD1	TRBV28	.	TRBJ2-7	CASSPPGQATYEQYF	TGTGCCAGCAGTCCACCGGGACAGGCCACCTACGAGCAGTACTTC
.	TRBV5-1	.	TRBJ2-2	CASSFGATGELFF	TGCGCCAGCAGCTTTGGGGCTACCGGGGAGCTGTTTTTT
.	TRBV19	.	TRBJ2-5	CASSIDRGTKTQYF	TGTGCCAGTAGTATAGACAGGGGAACGAAGACCCAGTACTTC
TRBD1	TRBV29-1	.	TRBJ1-1	CSVGPLDRSSNTEAFF	TGCAGCGTTGGCCCCCTGGACAGGTCCTCGAACACTGAAGCTTTCTTT
TRBD2	TRBV13	.	TRBJ2-1	CASKERGYNEQFF	TGTGCCAGCAAGGAGCGGGGCTACAATGAGCAGTTCTTC
.	TRBV10-3	.	TRBJ1-3	CAISERGTIYF	TGTGCCATCAGTGAAAGGGGCACCATATATTTT
.	TRBV6-6	.	TRBJ2-7	CASSQLQGRNGEQYF	TGTGCCAGCAGTCAATTACAGGGGAGGAACGGCGAGCAGTACTTC
TRBD1	TRBV27	.	TRBJ1-2	CASSLTGTGNYGYTF	TGTGCCAGCAGTTTGACGGGGACAGGGAACTATGGCTACACCTTC
.	TRBV25-1	.	TRBJ1-4	CASSAAGVNEKLFF	TGTGCCAGCAGTGCGGCCGGCGTTAATGAAAAACTGTTTTTT
.	TRBV6-6	.	TRBJ1-2	CASRRTDYGYTF	TGTGCCAGCAGACGGACTGACTATGGCTACACCTTC
.	TRBV24-1	once	TRBJ2-2	CATSDLSNRDTGELFF	TGTGCCACCAGTGATTTGTCTAACAGGGACACCGGGGAGCTGTTTTTT